This paragraph reports one T cell receptor (beta chain). Per the original data handling: Amplified reference gene primers provided the basis for estimating nucleated cell counts. Produced via immunoSEQ multiplex PCR; TCRdb's table is partial and in-frame only. V and J calls and clone size are copied from that table; D and trimming were computed from the DNA. The table records 160,000 or so clones, more than 70% of them present only once. These data are taken from a study of blood T cell repertoires in COVID-19. In the study overall: Researchers got acute and convalescent COVID-19 samples from the United States, Italy and Spain. The cDNA or gDNA used as material had been derived from T cells, B-cell-depleted T cells, or PBMCs.

Germline loops: CDR1 MGHDK, CDR2 SYGVNS. Trimming pared 5 bases from V and 2 bases from J, leaving 12 bases between. This CDR3 has 15 residues. The source material was peripheral blood. The TCR originated in a man between 60 and 75 years old with acute or convalescent COVID-19. The chain uses TRBV25-1 and TRBJ2-2; D may be TRBD2 (5 bases). CDR3: CASSPPGLNTGELFF. The CDR3 nucleotides read TGTGCCAGCAGTCCCCCCGGACTTAACACCGGGGAGCTGTTTTTT. Variable domain in full (rest from reference TRBV25-1 and TRBJ2-2): EADIYQTPRYLVIGTGKKITLECSQTMGHDKMYWYQQDPGMELHLIHYSYGVNSTEKGDLSSESTVSRIRTEHFPLTLESARPSHTSQYLCASSPPGLNTGELFFGEGSRLTVL.